These 13 T cell receptor beta chains came from one sample sequenced in a study of blood T cell repertoires in COVID-19. The data were produced by immunoSEQ multiplex PCR, yet TCRdb's version contains in-frame clones alone and is incomplete. The sample lists roughly 240,000 clones; approximately 83% were seen once. The sequencing sample was made of PBMCs or T cells enriched from blood (not recorded which). The receptors were sampled from a middle-aged woman who had been exposed to COVID-19.

The J gene is TRBJ1-5, the V gene TRBV6-2 or TRBV6-3; a possible D gene is TRBD1 (5 bases). The CDR3 runs to 13 residues. CDR1 and CDR2 (germline): MNHEY, SVGEGT. V shed 2 bases and J shed 7 bases, with 9 bases lying between them. CDR3 nucleotide sequence: TGTGCCAGCAGTTACGGGGGGAAGCAGCCCCAGCATTTT. Encoded protein: CASSYGGKQPQHF.

The J gene is TRBJ2-5, the V gene TRBV7-9, with TRBD2 matching over 9 bases. The J segment lost 0 bases and the V segment lost 5 bases, leaving 7 bases of the junction unmatched. Germline V gene lookup returns CDR1 SEHNR and CDR2 FQNEAQ (reference sequence). CDR3 length: 16 residues. CDR3 region: CASSPGLARYQETQYF. The CDR3 DNA follows: TGTGCCAGCAGCCCCGGACTAGCGCGGTACCAAGAGACCCAGTACTTC.

The chain couples TRBV7-9 to TRBJ1-1; TRBD1 might be the D (6 bases). Trimming took off 5 bases at V and 0 bases at J, with 19 bases between the two ends. Germline V CDR1 and CDR2: SEHNR, FQNEAQ (reference sequence). The CDR3 covers 17 residues. Here the CDR3 reads CASSPMRGQIMNTEAFF. For the CDR3, the DNA is TGTGCCAGCAGCCCAATGAGGGGACAAATTATGAACACTGAAGCTTTCTTT.

The J gene is TRBJ1-1, the V gene TRBV6-5, with D perhaps TRBD1 (6 bases). The germline V gene has CDR1 MNHEY and CDR2 SVGAGI. V was clipped by 7 bases and J by 4 bases, with 16 bases between them. The CDR3 is 14 residues long. CDR3 in DNA: TGTGCCAGCAAATACACAGGGCGCGGCACTGAAGCTTTCTTT. Translation: CASKYTGRGTEAFF.

In the case of this clone: This sample includes further DNA sequences coding for the same CDR3. This chain connects TRBV28 to TRBJ1-1; TRBD1 is a possible D gene (6 bases). Per germline, CDR1 MDHEN and CDR2 SYDVKM. Trimming cost V 6 bases and J 4 bases, with 12 bases left between them. This CDR3 comprises 13 residues. This CDR3 reads CASSRGDGTEAFF. The CDR3 DNA follows: TGTGCCAGCAGCAGGGGCGACGGCACTGAAGCTTTCTTT.

This clone was recorded a few times. The rearrangement links TRBV6-2 or TRBV6-3 to TRBJ1-5, with 9 nucleotides matching TRBD1. Germline CDR1 MNHEY, CDR2 SVGEGT. The CDR3 contains 16 residues. Losses at the gene ends were 5 bases for V and 2 bases for J; bases not matched to a gene: 7. In DNA form, the CDR3 reads TGTGCCAGCAGTCTTCAACAGGGGGCGGGCAATCAGCCCCAGCATTTT. Translation gives CASSLQQGAGNQPQHF.

The chain is built from TRBV10-2 and TRBJ2-2; 8 bases match TRBD1. V lost 8 bases and J lost 2; bases outside the gene matches: 7. The CDR3 totals 15 residues. Germline V gene data show CDR1 as WSHSY and CDR2 as SAAADI. CDR3 amino acids: CASLQQGVNTGELFF. The CDR3 nucleotides are TGCGCCAGCCTTCAACAGGGGGTTAACACCGGGGAGCTGTTTTTT.

The chain is built from TRBV5-4 and TRBJ1-6; tentatively, D is TRBD1 (6 bases). This CDR3 has 16 residues. Germline CDR1 is SGHNT and CDR2 is YYREEE (reference sequence). V dropped 1 base and J dropped 10 bases, with 18 bases sitting between them. CDR3 sequence: CASSLHRDTAASPLHF. CDR3 in DNA: TGTGCCAGCAGCTTGCATAGGGACACCGCGGCCTCACCCCTCCACTTT.

The gene calls are TRBV11-2 and TRBJ1-4; the D gene is possibly TRBD1 (5 bases). This CDR3 contains 15 residues. V lost 4 bases and J 0 bases, leaving 9 bases between the germline ends. CDR1 and CDR2 (germline): SGHAT, FQNNGV. CDR3 sequence (DNA): TGTGCCAGCAGCTCCCCGACAGCAACTAATGAAAAACTGTTTTTT. Protein product: CASSSPTATNEKLFF.

This chain uses TRBV2 with TRBJ1-1; D ambiguous. Germline CDR1 SNHLY, CDR2 FYNNEI. The ends were cut back, 0 bases at V and 2 bases at J, with 7 bases in the middle. This CDR3 has 14 amino acids. This CDR3 is CASSEARYNTEAFF. DNA for the CDR3: TGTGCCAGCAGTGAAGCCAGGTACAACACTGAAGCTTTCTTT.

The chain couples TRBV30 to TRBJ1-6; D unresolved. The CDR3 is 12 residues long. CDR1 GTSNPN and CDR2 SVGIG come from the germline V gene (reference sequence). The V end lost 4 bases, the J end lost 8 bases, and 9 bases lay between the germline ends. CDR3 sequence reads: CAWTSGDSPLHF. The DNA for the CDR3 is TGTGCCTGGACTTCCGGGGATTCACCCCTCCACTTT. Full variable domain (outside the CDR3, taken from reference TRBV30 and TRBJ1-6): SQTIHQWPATLVQPVGSPLSLECTVEGTSNPNLYWYRQAAGRGLQLLFYSVGIGQISSEVPQNLSASRPQDRQFILSSKKLLLSDSGFYLCAWTSGDSPLHFGNGTRLTVT.

This chain uses TRBV5-4 with TRBJ1-5; D is undetermined. V was clipped by 2 bases and J by 0 bases, with 6 bases between them. The CDR3 has 14 amino acids. Germline V gives CDR1 SGHNT, CDR2 YYREEE (reference sequence). The CDR3 spells CASSFGGSNQPQHF. CDR3 DNA sequence: TGTGCCAGCAGCTTTGGCGGTAGCAATCAGCCCCAGCATTTT.

J is TRBJ2-7 and V is TRBV28; tentatively, D is TRBD2 (6 bases). Germline assignment: CDR1 MDHEN and CDR2 SYDVKM. This CDR3 is 11 amino acids long. This CDR3 is CATGDLDEQYF. The CDR3 region has the DNA TGTGCGACGGGGGACTTGGACGAGCAGTACTTC.